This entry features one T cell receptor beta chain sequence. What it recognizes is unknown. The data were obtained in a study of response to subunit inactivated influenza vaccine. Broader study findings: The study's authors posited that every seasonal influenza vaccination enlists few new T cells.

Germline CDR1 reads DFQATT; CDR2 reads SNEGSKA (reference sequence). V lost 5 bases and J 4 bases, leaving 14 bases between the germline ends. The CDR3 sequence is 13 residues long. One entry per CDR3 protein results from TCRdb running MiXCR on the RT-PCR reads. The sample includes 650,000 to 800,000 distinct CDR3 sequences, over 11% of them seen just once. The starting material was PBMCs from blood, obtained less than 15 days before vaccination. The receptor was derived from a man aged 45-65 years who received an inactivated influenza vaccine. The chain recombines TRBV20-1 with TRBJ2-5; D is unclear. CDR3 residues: CSAQSRAGETQYF. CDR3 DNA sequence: TGCAGTGCTCAGTCCCGGGCCGGAGAGACCCAGTACTTC.